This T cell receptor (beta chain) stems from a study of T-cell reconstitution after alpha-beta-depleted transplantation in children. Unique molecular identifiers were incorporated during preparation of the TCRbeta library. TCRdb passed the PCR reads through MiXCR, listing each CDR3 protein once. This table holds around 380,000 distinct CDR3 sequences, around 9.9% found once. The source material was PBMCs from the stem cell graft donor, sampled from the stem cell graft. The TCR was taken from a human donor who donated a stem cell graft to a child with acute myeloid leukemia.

The DNA for the CDR3 is TGTGCCAGCAGGTTGACAGGGGTCAACACCGGGGAGCTGTTTTTT. Amino acid sequence: CASRLTGVNTGELFF. This chain joins TRBV7-2 and TRBJ2-2; 8 nucleotides agree with TRBD1. The CDR3 is 15 amino acids. The germline gives CDR1 SGHTA, CDR2 FQGNSA. The V and J ends lost 6 bases and 2 bases, in that order; junction bases with no gene match: 5.